Sequencing of this T cell receptor beta chain was carried out in a study of post-analysis software for immune sequencing data (dated by TCRdb to between 2014 and 2016). Regarding the study in general: Relapsing-remitting, secondary progressive and progressive-relapsing multiple sclerosis were recorded as disease courses, and subtype annotation was lacking for some patients. The patient repertoires were set against 11 previously published healthy control repertoires from donors whose ages ranged from roughly 6 to 27 years. A subset of samples was prepared in parallel using single-end sample barcoding, then pooled and co-amplified after Illumina adapter ligation. What the work shows at the level of the full study, not this receptor alone: The control group was slightly older than the multiple sclerosis patient group. When samples were clustered directly using the F measure, samples prepared in the same batch co-clustered strongly, which prompted a batch-effect correction. Multiple sclerosis patients had significantly lower normalized Chao1 diversity than controls, a result that suggests substantial peripheral T-cell clonal expansion.

Library construction relied on PCR. Sequenced on an Illumina HiSeq 2500. To reduce PCR and sequencing biases, unique molecular identifiers were built into the TCR beta cDNA libraries. Approximately 500,000 cDNA molecules were obtained per 1 to 10 million input T cells, so each molecule approximated one T cell. Patient libraries were prepared and sequenced with the same protocol used for the earlier healthy control dataset. Within a given batch, samples were prepared together, multiplexed and sequenced on the same HiSeq lane. From the authors' description of their analysis: Raw barcoded reads were processed with MIGEC, discarding single-read molecular identifier groups before consensus assembly and CDR3 extraction. Clonotype tables were post-analysed with VDJtools, normalizing diversity by down-sampling all datasets to the smallest sample size. In repertoire overlap clustering, CDR3 amino acid sequences, but not nucleotide sequences, were matched to correct batch-related cross-sample contamination. TCRdb trimmed public reads at Q25 via fastp, called clones via MiXCR and kept in-frame beta chains. Rows are combined by CDR3 protein, so each entry shows the most common genes and DNA. V and J calls and clone size were set by TCRdb, not the authors. In this sample the table shows roughly 800,000 distinct CDR3 sequences, roughly half of which occur a single time. The top ten clones comprise 4.6% of the sample.

TCR beta repertoires were profiled from peripheral blood of 10 to 15 young patients with multiple sclerosis to demonstrate the VDJtools post-analysis software. The multiple sclerosis patients were children and adolescents ranging in age from roughly 6 to 15 years. Concerning this clonotype itself: Its antigen remains unidentified. Qualities for individual bases were not recorded, and no much larger clone is one base off.

Sequenced input: blood. The TCR originated in a girl aged 5 to 17 with multiple sclerosis.

The CDR3 corresponds to CASSEQGREYF. The nucleotides read TGTGCCAGCAGCGAACAGGGAAGGGAGTACTTC. The rearranged segments are TRBV2 and TRBJ2-5; matching of 6 bases hints at TRBD1 as the D gene. The CDR3 runs 11 residues from the cysteine to the phenylalanine. The kept DNA is CDR3 alone, 33 bases in frame from the first base. V is clipped by 6 bases and J by 12 bases, and the sequence between their germline boundaries is 14 bases long. CDR1 is given as SNHLY and CDR2 as FYNNEI, both from the germline V gene.